The T cell receptor beta chain under discussion was sequenced for a study of low-dose radiotherapy and immunotherapy resistance in tumors. Study-level background: Patients of Cohort 1 had 0.5 Gy fractions every 2 weeks, which summed to 6.5 Gy. For four cycles from cycle 1 day 1, patients took 300 mg oral aspirin daily.

The germline CDR1 and CDR2 sequences are MNHNY and SVGAGI (reference sequence). The CDR3 has 19 amino acids. V lost 6 bases and J lost 5; bases outside the gene matches: 19. With respect to this clonotype: One base separates it from a far larger clone, so it is likely a read error.

Priming of first-strand cDNA relied on TRAV- and TRBV-specific primers (covering alpha and beta chains). TCR amplification used approximately 19 PCR cycles, a constant-region primer and a V-primer adapter. By in vitro transcription, the isolated mRNA was amplified. TCRdb passed the reads through MiXCR, listing each CDR3 protein once. The top ten clones hold 9.5% to 15% of a sample with more than 70,000 distinct CDR3 sequences, around a fifth of them seen once. Time point here: after trial treatment. Treatment in this sample: LDRT plus nivolumab, ipilimumab, low-dose cyclophosphamide and aspirin (RACIN trial). Donors were treated with nivolumab, ipilimumab, aspirin, and low-dose cyclophosphamide and radiotherapy.

The sequence was collected from a female donor with ovarian cancer. The material was PBMCs, obtained after low-dose radiotherapy plus immunotherapy. The J gene is TRBJ1-2, the V gene TRBV6-6; 12 bases are a match to TRBD1. CDR3 in DNA: TGTGCCAGCAGCAGAACACTTGCCGGGACAGGGGGCAGTGATTATGGCTACACCTTC. Residues: CASSRTLAGTGGSDYGYTF.